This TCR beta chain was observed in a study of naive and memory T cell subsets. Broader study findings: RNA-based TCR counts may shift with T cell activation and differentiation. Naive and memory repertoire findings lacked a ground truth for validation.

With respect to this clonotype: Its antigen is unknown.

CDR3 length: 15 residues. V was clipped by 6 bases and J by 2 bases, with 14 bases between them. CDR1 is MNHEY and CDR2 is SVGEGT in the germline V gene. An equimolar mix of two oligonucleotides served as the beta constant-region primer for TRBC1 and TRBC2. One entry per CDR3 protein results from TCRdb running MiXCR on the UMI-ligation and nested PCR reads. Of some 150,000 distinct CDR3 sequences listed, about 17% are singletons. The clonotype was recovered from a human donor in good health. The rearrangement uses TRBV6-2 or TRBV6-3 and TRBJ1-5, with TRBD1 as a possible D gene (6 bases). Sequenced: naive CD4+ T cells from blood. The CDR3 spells CASSQTGTRNQPQHF. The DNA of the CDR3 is TGTGCCAGCAGCCAGACCGGGACACGCAATCAGCCCCAGCATTTT.